This T cell receptor beta chain appears in the sequencing data of a study of blood T cell repertoires in COVID-19. The overall study: Material from acute and convalescent COVID-19 was sourced from the United States, Italy and Spain. Sources were T cells, B-cell-depleted T cells, or PBMCs; the material itself was cDNA or gDNA.

The repertoire was sequenced with immunoSEQ multiplex PCR; TCRdb's copy has only in-frame clones and lacks some. The data contain 55,000 to 80,000 clones, around 83% of them seen just once; the ten biggest clones take up 5.3%. The CDR3 consists of 19 residues. The germline CDR1 and CDR2 sequences are SGHTA and FQGNSA. The J segment lost 10 bases and the V segment lost 6 bases, leaving 21 bases of the junction unmatched. The receptor's source is a man between 45 and 60 years old with active COVID-19. This rearrangement joins TRBV7-2 to TRBJ2-3; 14 bases are a match to TRBD2. Sequenced material: peripheral blood. The CDR3 sequence: CASRRDRRTSGRISAPQYF. As DNA, the CDR3 is TGTGCCAGCAGAAGGGACCGACGGACTAGCGGGAGGATTTCTGCTCCGCAGTATTTT.